Below, one TCR beta chain is given with its context. This specimen comes from a study of OX40 agonist ivuxolimab in advanced cancers. In the study overall: While on treatment, patients had intravenous ivuxolimab at 0.01 to 10 mg/kg every 2 weeks.

The V end was cut by 5 bases, the J end by 4 bases, with 8 bases between. CDR1 is SEHNR and CDR2 is FQNEAQ in the germline V gene (reference sequence). The CDR3 consists of 13 residues. Assay: immunoSEQ multiplex PCR; the TCRdb copy retains only in-frame clones and omits some. The repertoire includes about 35,000 clones, over 60% of them detected once, and nearly 20% sits in the top ten. The chain is built from TRBV7-9 and TRBJ2-2; D remains ambiguous. The sequencing here drew on CD4+ or CD8+ T cells sorted from blood, taken in a trial of the OX40 agonist ivuxolimab. This receptor was identified in an adult with an advanced solid tumor such as melanoma, head and neck, liver or kidney cancer. CDR3 protein: CASSLSITGELFF. The CDR3 bases are TGTGCCAGCAGCCTGTCGATCACCGGGGAGCTGTTTTTT. Using reference TRBV7-9 and TRBJ2-2 for the parts outside the CDR3, the full variable domain is DTGVSQNPRHKITKRGQNVTFRCDPISEHNRLYWYRQTLGQGPEFLTYFQNEAQLEKSRLLSDRFSAERPKGSFSTLEIQRTEQGDSAMYLCASSLSITGELFFGEGSRLTVL.